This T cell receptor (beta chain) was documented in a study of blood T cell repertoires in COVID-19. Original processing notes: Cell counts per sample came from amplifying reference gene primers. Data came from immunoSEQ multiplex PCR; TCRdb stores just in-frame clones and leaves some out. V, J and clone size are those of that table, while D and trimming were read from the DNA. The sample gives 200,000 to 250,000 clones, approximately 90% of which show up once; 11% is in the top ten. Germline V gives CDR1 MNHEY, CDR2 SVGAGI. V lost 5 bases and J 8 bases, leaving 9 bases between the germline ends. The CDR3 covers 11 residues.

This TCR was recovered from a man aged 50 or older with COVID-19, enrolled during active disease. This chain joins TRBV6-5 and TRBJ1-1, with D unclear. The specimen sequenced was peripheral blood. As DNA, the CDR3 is TGTGCCAGCAGTACTTCTTCGGAAGCTTTCTTT. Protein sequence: CASSTSSEAFF.